The present entry profiles one T cell receptor beta chain with its context. The germline V and J ends were trimmed by 7 bases and 7 bases, with 8 bases remaining between them. The CDR3 runs 12 residues. These data are taken from a study of blood T cell repertoires in COVID-19. Data came from immunoSEQ multiplex PCR; TCRdb stores just in-frame clones and leaves some out. The sample includes about 130,000 clones, roughly 85% of them seen just once. The V call is TRBV12-3 or TRBV12-4, the J call TRBJ1-6; D possibly corresponds to TRBD1 (6 bases). Sequencing used peripheral blood. This TCR was sampled from a man of 80 years or more with active or convalescent COVID-19. The CDR3: CASTTGNSPLHF. DNA for the CDR3: TGTGCCAGCACCACAGGGAATTCACCCCTCCACTTT.